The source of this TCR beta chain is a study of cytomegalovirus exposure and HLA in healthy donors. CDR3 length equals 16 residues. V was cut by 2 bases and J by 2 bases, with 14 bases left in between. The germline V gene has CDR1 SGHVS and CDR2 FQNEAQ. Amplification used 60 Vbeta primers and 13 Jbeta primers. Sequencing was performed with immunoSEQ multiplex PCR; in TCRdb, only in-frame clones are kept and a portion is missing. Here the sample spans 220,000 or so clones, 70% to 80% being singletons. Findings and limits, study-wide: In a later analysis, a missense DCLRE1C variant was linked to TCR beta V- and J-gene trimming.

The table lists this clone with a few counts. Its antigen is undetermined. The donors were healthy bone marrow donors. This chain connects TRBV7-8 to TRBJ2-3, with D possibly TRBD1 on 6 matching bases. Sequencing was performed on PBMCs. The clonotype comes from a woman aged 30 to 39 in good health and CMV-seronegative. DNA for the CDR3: TGTGCCAGCAGCTTACCTGTTCAGGGGTTCACAGATACGCAGTATTTT. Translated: CASSLPVQGFTDTQYF.